These 20 T cell receptor beta chains were all obtained from the same sample, sequenced in a study of T cell clonotyping in hematopoietic cell transplantation. Time point in this sample: recipient sample about 28 days before transplant, after cytoreduction. Clones were sequenced by immunoSEQ multiplex PCR, and TCRdb holds only the in-frame ones, with some missing. Of roughly 24,000 clones listed, about 79% were seen once; the top ten hold approximately 22%. This material consisted of peripheral blood mononuclear cells, taken before stem cell transplant. These receptors all stem from a woman between 55 and 75 years old with acute myeloid leukemia. Some clones in this sample may be carry-over from other donors' samples.

This rearrangement joins TRBV7-9 to TRBJ1-2; D remains unclear. The CDR3 length is 14 residues. The germline V and J ends were trimmed by 1 base and 4 bases, with 10 bases remaining between them. CDR1 is SEHNR and CDR2 is FQNEAQ in the germline V gene (reference sequence). The CDR3 sequence is CASSLVEAGYGYTF. The CDR3 DNA sequence: TGTGCCAGCAGCTTAGTAGAGGCTGGCTATGGCTACACCTTC.

The rearrangement joins TRBV5-7 to TRBJ2-1; possibly TRBD2 for D (6 bases). TRBV5-7 is placed among ORFs of uncertain function. This CDR3 is 15 amino acids long. The ends were cut back, 0 bases at V and 7 bases at J, with 14 bases in the middle. CDR3 in amino acids: CASSLELAPTNEQFF. CDR3 nucleotide sequence: TGTGCCAGCAGCTTGGAACTAGCCCCGACAAATGAGCAGTTCTTC.

CDR3 sequence reads: CASSLVNRPPDEQYF. The DNA of the CDR3 is TGTGCCAGCAGCTTAGTAAATCGGCCGCCCGACGAGCAGTACTTC. The V and J genes are TRBV7-2 and TRBJ2-7; no firm D call. The germline CDR1 and CDR2 sequences are SGHTA and FQGNSA. CDR3 size: 15 residues. Trimming removed 1 base from V and 5 bases from J, with 15 bases in between.

The rearrangement links TRBV5-1 to TRBJ1-1; TRBD1 might be the D (6 bases). V shed 5 bases and J shed 3 bases, with 17 bases lying between them. In germline, CDR1 is SGHRS, CDR2 YFSETQ. This CDR3 is built from 15 residues. CDR3 nucleotide sequence: TGCGCCAGCAGTTCCCCGACAGGAACGGACACTGAAGCTTTCTTT. Protein sequence: CASSSPTGTDTEAFF.

The chain has TRBV6-5 and TRBJ1-2; the match to TRBD1 covers 7 bases. V was pared by 1 base and J by 2 bases, with 1 base of the junction left unmatched. The CDR3 has 14 amino acids. Looked up from germline, CDR1 is MNHEY and CDR2 is SVGAGI. CDR3 residues: CASSYLDRNYGYTF. Written as DNA, the CDR3 is TGTGCCAGCAGTTACTTGGACAGGAACTATGGCTACACCTTC.

The chain uses TRBV5-1 and TRBJ2-7; 9 positions match TRBD2. V gave up 4 bases and J gave up 4 bases; unmatched junction bases: 9. CDR1 is SGHRS, CDR2 YFSETQ, per germline. The CDR3 is 15 amino acids. CDR3 residues: CASSVIAGVYYEQYF. CDR3 bases: TGCGCCAGCAGCGTAATAGCGGGAGTATATTACGAGCAGTACTTC.

This clone was found once. The V and J genes are TRBV7-9 and TRBJ2-7, with 9 bases fitting TRBD2. CDR1 SEHNR and CDR2 FQNEAQ come from the germline V gene (reference sequence). Trimming removed 1 base from V and 3 bases from J; junction bases left unmatched: 4. This CDR3 comprises 15 residues. DNA of the CDR3: TGTGCCAGCAGCTTAGTCCTAGCGGGAATCTACGAGCAGTACTTC. Its protein product is CASSLVLAGIYEQYF.

V and J are TRBV11-2 and TRBJ2-5, with 16 bases identical to TRBD2. Germline CDR1 reads SGHAT; CDR2 reads FQNNGV. The CDR3 has 18 amino acids. The junction had 6 bases not matched to a gene; V was cut back by 1 base and J by 4 bases. CDR3 in amino acids: CASSLVGTSGRAGETQYF. The CDR3 DNA reads TGTGCCAGCAGCTTAGTCGGGACTAGCGGGAGGGCCGGAGAGACCCAGTACTTC.

This chain uses TRBV27 with TRBJ2-3, with 7 positions matching TRBD1. The CDR3 length is 16 residues. V dropped 2 bases and J dropped 2; count of bases not matched to a gene: 7. CDR1 is MNHEY, CDR2 SMNVEV, per germline (reference sequence). This chain's CDR3 is CASSLRGGASTDTQYF. DNA for the CDR3: TGTGCCAGCAGTTTAAGAGGGGGCGCCTCCACAGATACGCAGTATTTT.

The chain combines TRBV5-1 with TRBJ2-7; no reliable D call. The CDR3 sequence is 14 residues long. The germline gives CDR1 SGHRS, CDR2 YFSETQ. The V end was cut by 2 bases, the J end by 2 bases, with 11 bases between. The CDR3 DNA is TGCGCCAGCAGCTTCGAAAGGGTGCCCTACGAGCAGTACTTC. It specifies CASSFERVPYEQYF. The entire variable domain, with the rest obtained from reference TRBV5-1 and TRBJ2-7, is as follows: KAGVTQTPRYLIKTRGQQVTLSCSPISGHRSVSWYQQTPGQGLQFLFEYFSETQRNKGNFPGRFSGRQFSNSRSEMNVSTLELGDSALYLCASSFERVPYEQYFGPGTRLTVT.

The CDR3, as DNA: TGCGCCAGCATGGGGTCGGGTAGCACAGATACGCAGTATTTT. It translates to CASMGSGSTDTQYF. The chain uses TRBV5-1 and TRBJ2-3; the D is unclear. The CDR3 runs 14 residues. Trimming stripped 6 bases from V and 0 bases from J, with 11 bases between. Germline-derived CDR1 and CDR2 are SGHRS and YFSETQ.

The genes are TRBV18 and TRBJ2-3; no reliable D call. CDR3 length equals 14 residues. The V end was cut by 1 base, the J end by 1 base, with 6 bases between. CDR1 KGHSH and CDR2 LQKENI come from the germline V gene. CDR3: CASSPRQGTDTQYF. The CDR3, as DNA: TGTGCCAGCTCACCACGTCAGGGCACAGATACGCAGTATTTT. The full variable domain, with the rest looked up from reference TRBV18 and TRBJ2-3, is NAGVMQNPRHLVRRRGQEARLRCSPMKGHSHVYWYRQLPEEGLKFMVYLQKENIIDESGMPKERFSAEFPKEGPSILRIQQVVRGDSAAYFCASSPRQGTDTQYFGPGTRLTVL.

The V gene is TRBV7-6, the J gene TRBJ1-1; D not certain. The V and J ends lost 4 bases and 1 base respectively, with 10 bases between them. Looked up from germline, CDR1 is SGHVS and CDR2 is FNYEAQ. The length of the CDR3 is 14 residues. As DNA, the CDR3 is TGTGCCAGCAGCTCGAATTTCGGGAACACTGAAGCTTTCTTT. It translates to CASSSNFGNTEAFF.

The chain has TRBV6-5 and TRBJ1-1, with 7 nucleotides matching TRBD1. Per germline, CDR1 MNHEY and CDR2 SVGAGI. Trimming took 6 bases from V and 3 from J; bases not matched to a gene: 4. The CDR3 length is 13 residues. CDR3 residues: CASRSTGDTEAFF. The CDR3 DNA is TGTGCCAGCAGGTCTACAGGGGACACTGAAGCTTTCTTT.

The V and J genes are TRBV2 and TRBJ1-6; D uncertain. CDR3 length equals 14 residues. Germline CDR1 is SNHLY and CDR2 is FYNNEI. Between the trimmed V and J ends, which lost 6 bases and 6 bases, there was a span of 12 bases. DNA for the CDR3: TGTGCCAGCAGCTCCCCGGGAGGTAATTCACCCCTCCACTTT. Translating gives CASSSPGGNSPLHF.

This clone has just a few counts. The chain links TRBV7-3 to TRBJ2-1; TRBD2 is a possible D gene (6 bases). The CDR3 spans 13 residues. Germline assignment: CDR1 SGHTA and CDR2 FQGTGA. Trimming removed 8 bases at V and 2 bases at J, with 10 bases between. The CDR3 here is CASGTSPYNEQFF. The CDR3, as DNA: TGTGCCAGCGGGACTTCTCCCTACAATGAGCAGTTCTTC.

The gene calls are TRBV29-1 and TRBJ2-1; no firm D call. This CDR3 contains 11 residues. Per the germline V gene, CDR1 is SQVTM and CDR2 is ANQGSEA. V dropped 8 bases and J dropped 4 bases, with 9 bases sitting between them. For the CDR3, the DNA is TGCAGCATAAAAAATTACAATGAGCAGTTCTTC. Its translation: CSIKNYNEQFF.

The chain links TRBV6-5 to TRBJ2-1, with D uncertain. Germline CDR1 reads MNHEY; CDR2 reads SVGAGI. This CDR3 is built from 14 residues. With 0 bases removed from V and 3 bases from J, the gap between germline ends came to 6 bases. CDR3 DNA: TGTGCCAGCAGTTACTCGAACGGCTACAATGAGCAGTTCTTC. It yields the protein CASSYSNGYNEQFF.

J is TRBJ1-1 and V is TRBV7-2; D is unclear. The germline V gene has CDR1 SGHTA and CDR2 FQGNSA. V was clipped by 3 bases and J by 7 bases, with 6 bases between them. The CDR3 is 11 residues long. This chain's CDR3 is CASSLGFEAFF. CDR3 nucleotide sequence: TGTGCCAGCAGCTTGGGTTTTGAAGCTTTCTTT. The full variable domain, its missing parts supplied by reference TRBV7-2 and TRBJ1-1, is GAGVSQSPSNKVTEKGKDVELRCDPISGHTALYWYRQSLGQGLEFLIYFQGNSAPDKSGLPSDRFSAERTGGSVSTLTIQRTQQEDSAVYLCASSLGFEAFFGQGTRLTVV.

J is TRBJ2-7 and V is TRBV7-3; D unresolved. V was pared by 5 bases and J by 2 bases, with 10 bases between. The germline V gene has CDR1 SGHTA and CDR2 FQGTGA. The CDR3 has 13 residues. Here the CDR3 reads CASSPNPPYEQYF. CDR3 nucleotides: TGTGCCAGCAGCCCGAACCCGCCCTACGAGCAGTACTTC.